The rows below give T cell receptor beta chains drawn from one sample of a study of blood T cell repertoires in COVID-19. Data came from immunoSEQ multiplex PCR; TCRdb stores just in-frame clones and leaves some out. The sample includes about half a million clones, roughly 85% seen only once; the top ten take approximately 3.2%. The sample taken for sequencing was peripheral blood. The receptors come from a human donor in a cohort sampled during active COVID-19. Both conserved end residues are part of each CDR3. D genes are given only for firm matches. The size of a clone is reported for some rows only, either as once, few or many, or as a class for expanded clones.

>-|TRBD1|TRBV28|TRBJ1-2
CASRQLGPKQGAITIGYTF
TGTGCCAGCAGACAACTCGGGCCAAAACAGGGGGCAATTACTATCGGTTACACCTTC
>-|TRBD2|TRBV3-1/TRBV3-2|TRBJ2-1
CASSPGLAYNEQFF
TGTGCCAGCAGCCCGGGACTAGCCTACAATGAGCAGTTCTTC
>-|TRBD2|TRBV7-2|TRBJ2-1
CASSLLSGTSGPLEQFF
TGTGCCAGCAGCTTATTATCCGGGACTAGCGGGCCCTTGGAGCAGTTCTTC
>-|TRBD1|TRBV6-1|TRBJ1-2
CASSEEGARYGYTF
TGTGCCAGCAGTGAAGAGGGGGCGAGATATGGCTACACCTTC
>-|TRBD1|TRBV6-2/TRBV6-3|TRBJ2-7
CASSFTLGQVADEQYF
TGTGCCAGCAGCTTCACTCTCGGACAGGTTGCGGACGAGCAGTACTTC
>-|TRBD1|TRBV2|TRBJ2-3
CASSIRGSTDTQYF
TGTGCCAGCAGTATCAGGGGGAGCACAGATACGCAGTATTTT
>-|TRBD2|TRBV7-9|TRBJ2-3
CASSLVGGEDTQYF
TGTGCCAGCAGCTTAGTCGGGGGGGAAGATACGCAGTATTTT
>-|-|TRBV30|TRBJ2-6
CAWSSSLLSGANVLTF
TGTGCCTGGAGTTCAAGCCTCCTCTCTGGGGCCAACGTCCTGACTTTC
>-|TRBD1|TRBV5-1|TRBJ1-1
CASSLDGTGWGNTEAFF
TGCGCCAGCAGCTTGGACGGGACAGGGTGGGGGAACACTGAAGCTTTCTTT
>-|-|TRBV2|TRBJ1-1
CANPFGIGTEAFF
TGTGCCAACCCGTTCGGGATCGGCACTGAAGCTTTCTTT
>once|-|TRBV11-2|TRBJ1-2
CASRIQSEANYGYTF
TGTGCCAGCAGAATACAGAGTGAAGCTAACTATGGCTACACCTTC
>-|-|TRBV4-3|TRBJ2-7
CASSQDPLATYEQYF
TGCGCCAGCAGCCAAGACCCCCTAGCTACCTACGAGCAGTACTTC
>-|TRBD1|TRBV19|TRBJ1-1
CASSPWDSSEAFF
TGTGCCAGTAGTCCGTGGGACAGTTCTGAAGCTTTCTTT
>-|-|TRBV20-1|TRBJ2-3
CSAQSDTQYF
TGCAGTGCTCAGTCGGATACGCAGTATTTT
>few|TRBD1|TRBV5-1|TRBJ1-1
CASTSGQSVTEAFF
TGCGCCAGCACCTCGGGACAGTCGGTTACTGAAGCTTTCTTT
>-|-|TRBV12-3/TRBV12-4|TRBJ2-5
CASSPRETQYF
TGTGCCAGCAGCCCGAGGGAGACCCAGTACTTC
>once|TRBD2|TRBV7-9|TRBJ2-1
CASSLVTSGSGNEQFF
TGTGCCAGCAGCCTTGTGACTAGCGGGAGTGGGAATGAGCAGTTCTTC